These T cell receptor beta chains were read from a single sample in a study of CD8+CD57+ T cells in acquired aplastic anemia. Each CDR3 protein gets one entry after TCRdb re-called the reads with MiXCR. The sample lists around 200,000 distinct CDR3 sequences; around three fifths were seen once. Source material: sorted CD4+, CD8+, or CD8+CD57+ T cells (not recorded which) from PBMCs. The receptors were sampled from a human donor with aplastic anemia. CDR3s include the opening cysteine and the closing phenylalanine or tryptophan. D genes are given only for firm matches. Size values are once, few and many counts, or a class for expanded clones, and some rows have none.

cdr3_nt: TGTGCCAGCATCGACACCGCTGACTATGGCTACACCTTC; cdr3_aa: CASIDTADYGYTF; v_call: TRBV6-8; j_call: TRBJ1-2; clone_size: NA; d_call: NA
cdr3_nt: TGTGCCTGGTCTGGGGCGTTCAATGAGCAGTTCTTC; cdr3_aa: CAWSGAFNEQFF; v_call: TRBV30; j_call: TRBJ2-1; clone_size: NA; d_call: NA
cdr3_nt: TGCAGCGTTAAAGGGCAGAACTCAAATTCCATCCACGAGCAGTACTTC; cdr3_aa: CSVKGQNSNSIHEQYF; v_call: TRBV29-1; j_call: TRBJ2-7; clone_size: NA; d_call: NA
cdr3_nt: TGTGCCACCAGCAGAGATGGGGGGGTCGGTCAGCCCCAGCATTTT; cdr3_aa: CATSRDGGVGQPQHF; v_call: TRBV15; j_call: TRBJ1-5; clone_size: NA; d_call: NA
cdr3_nt: TGTGCCAGTATGAGGGGGGATTTCGGCAATCAGCCCCAGCATTTT; cdr3_aa: CASMRGDFGNQPQHF; v_call: TRBV19; j_call: TRBJ1-5; clone_size: NA; d_call: NA
cdr3_nt: TGCAGTGCTATCCGGGACAGGGGGACTGAAGCTTTCTTT; cdr3_aa: CSAIRDRGTEAFF; v_call: TRBV20-1; j_call: TRBJ1-1; clone_size: NA; d_call: TRBD1
cdr3_nt: TGTGCCAGCAGTGTTGGGGACAGGGCGAATAATTCACCCCTCCACTTT; cdr3_aa: CASSVGDRANNSPLHF; v_call: TRBV2; j_call: TRBJ1-6; clone_size: NA; d_call: TRBD1
cdr3_nt: TGCACCAGCAGCCAAACGCCGGGGACTCCCTACGAGCAGTTCTTC; cdr3_aa: CTSSQTPGTPYEQFF; v_call: TRBV4-1; j_call: TRBJ2-1; clone_size: NA; d_call: NA
cdr3_nt: TGTGCCACCAGTGAAGGGACAGGGGTTAATTCACCCCTCCACTTT; cdr3_aa: CATSEGTGVNSPLHF; v_call: TRBV24-1; j_call: TRBJ1-6; clone_size: NA; d_call: TRBD1
cdr3_nt: TGCAGCGTTGATGTAGCGGGGGGGATCTCCTACGAGCAGTACTTC; cdr3_aa: CSVDVAGGISYEQYF; v_call: TRBV29-1; j_call: TRBJ2-7; clone_size: NA; d_call: TRBD2
cdr3_nt: TGTGCCACCAGCACCCCGCGGGGACAGGGGTCCGGGGAGCTGTTTTTT; cdr3_aa: CATSTPRGQGSGELFF; v_call: TRBV15; j_call: TRBJ2-2; clone_size: NA; d_call: TRBD1
cdr3_nt: TGTGCCTGGAGTAGCAGTGGGACCTACTATGGCTACACCTTC; cdr3_aa: CAWSSSGTYYGYTF; v_call: TRBV30; j_call: TRBJ1-2; clone_size: many; d_call: NA
cdr3_nt: TGTGCCAGCAGCGTAGGACCGGTGAGGGGGAATGAGCAGTTCTTC; cdr3_aa: CASSVGPVRGNEQFF; v_call: TRBV12-3/TRBV12-4; j_call: TRBJ2-1; clone_size: once; d_call: NA
cdr3_nt: TGTGCCAGCAGCTCGACTAGCGGGCACTCCTACGAGCAGTACTTC; cdr3_aa: CASSSTSGHSYEQYF; v_call: TRBV7-3; j_call: TRBJ2-7; clone_size: NA; d_call: TRBD2
cdr3_nt: TGTGCCACCAGCAGAGATCGAATGGGGCAGCCCCAGCATTTT; cdr3_aa: CATSRDRMGQPQHF; v_call: TRBV15; j_call: TRBJ1-5; clone_size: NA; d_call: NA
cdr3_nt: TGTGCCAGCAGAGGAGGGGGATGGTATCAGCCCCAGCATTTT; cdr3_aa: CASRGGGWYQPQHF; v_call: TRBV7-3; j_call: TRBJ1-5; clone_size: NA; d_call: NA
cdr3_nt: TGTGCCAGCCGTCAGGGGCCGTTCACCGGGGAGCTGTTTTTT; cdr3_aa: CASRQGPFTGELFF; v_call: TRBV19; j_call: TRBJ2-2; clone_size: NA; d_call: NA
cdr3_nt: TGTGCCAGCAGCGTAGGGGGGGGACCAAGCAATGAGCAGTTCTTC; cdr3_aa: CASSVGGGPSNEQFF; v_call: TRBV9; j_call: TRBJ2-1; clone_size: many; d_call: TRBD2
cdr3_nt: TGTGCCAGCAGCTTCCCGGGACAGAGCTACGAGCAGTACTTC; cdr3_aa: CASSFPGQSYEQYF; v_call: TRBV7-9; j_call: TRBJ2-7; clone_size: many; d_call: TRBD1
cdr3_nt: TGCAGCGTCCGACAGGGAGCAGATACGCAGTATTTT; cdr3_aa: CSVRQGADTQYF; v_call: TRBV29-1; j_call: TRBJ2-3; clone_size: NA; d_call: TRBD1